Reported below is one TCR beta chain. Its target is unknown. Indicated treatment: approximately 10-day PBMC culture with coronavirus spike peptide pools or control peptides (ViraFEST assay). For ViraFEST, peptide pools expanded antigen-specific T cells, after which the TCRs were sequenced. Positive PCR dates spanned March to December 2020, predating US Alpha, Beta and Delta variants. The sample originates from a study of vaccination and CD4 T cells after COVID-19. Sequenced with the Oncomine TCR Beta short-read assay was DNA taken from cultured CD4+ T cells. TCRdb passed the PCR reads through MiXCR, listing each CDR3 protein once. The repertoire consists of approximately 16,000 distinct CDR3 sequences, with roughly 34% occurring once and the leading ten covering 12%. Study-level results: In convalescent patients, 304 of 307 vaccine-specific clones were mono-reactive for SARS-CoV-2 spike.

Germline CDR1 is SEHNR and CDR2 is FQNEAQ (reference sequence). Trimming removed 2 bases at V and 1 base at J, with 8 bases between. CDR3 size: 14 residues. Material for sequencing was CD4+ T cells from blood, cultured in vitro. The receptor was derived from a human donor who had recovered from COVID-19. The J gene is TRBJ1-1, the V gene TRBV7-9; D remains unclear. The CDR3 nucleotides read TGTGCCAGCAGCTTAAGTAGGGCGAACACTGAAGCTTTCTTT. Translation gives CASSLSRANTEAFF.